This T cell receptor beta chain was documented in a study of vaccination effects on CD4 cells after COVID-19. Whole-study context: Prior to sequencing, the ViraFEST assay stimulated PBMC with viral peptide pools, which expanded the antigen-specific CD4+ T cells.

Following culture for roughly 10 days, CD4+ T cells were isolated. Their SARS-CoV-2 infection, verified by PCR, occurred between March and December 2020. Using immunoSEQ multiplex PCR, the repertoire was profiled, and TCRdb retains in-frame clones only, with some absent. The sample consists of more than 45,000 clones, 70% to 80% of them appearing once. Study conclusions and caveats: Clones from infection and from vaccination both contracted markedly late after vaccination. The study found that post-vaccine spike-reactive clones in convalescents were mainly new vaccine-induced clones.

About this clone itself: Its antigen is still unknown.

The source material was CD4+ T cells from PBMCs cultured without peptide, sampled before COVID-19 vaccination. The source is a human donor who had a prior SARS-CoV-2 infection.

CDR3 protein: CASSQFGGEHTQYF. The CDR3 nucleotides are TGTGCCAGCAGCCAATTTGGGGGGGAACATACGCAGTATTTT. The V and J genes are TRBV3-1 (or the pseudogene TRBV3-2) and TRBJ2-3; 7 nucleotides agree with TRBD2. The V gene end was trimmed by 2 bases and the J gene end by 7 bases; junction bases not matched to a gene: 6. Germline V CDR1 and CDR2: LGHDT, YNNKEL (reference sequence). This CDR3 is built from 14 residues.